The 23 T cell receptor beta chains listed next were all sequenced from one sample in a study of T cells after yellow fever vaccination. TCRdb re-called the 5' RACE reads with MiXCR, one entry per CDR3 protein. The sample holds approximately 150,000 distinct CDR3 sequences; around 9% are singletons and the top ten take roughly 33%. The specimen was CD8+ T cells sorted from PBMCs, collected 45 days after the yellow fever booster vaccination. The receptors stem from a man between 18 and 29 years old who received the YFV17D yellow fever vaccine.

The rearrangement links TRBV13 to TRBJ2-7; the match to TRBD1 covers 9 bases. The V gene end was trimmed by 6 bases and the J gene end by 3 bases; junction bases not matched to a gene: 9. Per germline, CDR1 PRHDT and CDR2 FYEKMQ (reference sequence). CDR3 length: 15 amino acids. The chain's CDR3 is CASRLQGAGIYEQYF. In DNA form, the CDR3 reads TGTGCCAGCAGGTTACAGGGGGCAGGGATCTACGAGCAGTACTTC.

The chain recombines TRBV7-8 with TRBJ1-1, with D possibly matching TRBD1 (5 bases). Between the trimmed V and J ends, which lost 0 bases and 2 bases, there was a span of 10 bases. The germline CDR1 and CDR2 sequences are SGHVS and FQNEAQ. The CDR3 contains 15 residues. DNA of the CDR3: TGTGCCAGCAGCTTAGCTGGGGGTTATAACACTGAAGCTTTCTTT. Translation gives CASSLAGGYNTEAFF.

This clonotype was seen a handful of times. The V call is TRBV27, the J call TRBJ2-1; TRBD1 aligns across 7 bases. V was clipped by 1 base and J by 4 bases; unmatched bases: 4. The CDR3 extends over 15 amino acids. CDR1 is MNHEY, CDR2 SMNVEV, per germline (reference sequence). The CDR3 coding sequence is TGTGCCAGCAGTTTATATCAGGGGGTGTACAATGAGCAGTTCTTC. Its protein product is CASSLYQGVYNEQFF.

Many counts were recorded for this clonotype. The rearrangement joins TRBV21-1 to TRBJ2-7; the table names TRBD1, a call not compared with the DNA. TRBV21-1 is tagged as a pseudogene. CDR3 length: 16 residues. CDR3 loop: CASSKDRERMTYEQYV. Written as DNA, the CDR3 is TGTGCCAGCAGCAAAGATCGGGAACGGATGACCTACGAGCAGTACGTC.

Only a few counts were recorded for this clonotype. The gene calls are TRBV6-5 and TRBJ2-7, with D possibly matching TRBD1 (5 bases). The CDR3 is made up of 15 amino acids. The V end lost 0 bases, the J end lost 3 bases, and 12 bases lay between the germline ends. In germline, CDR1 is MNHEY, CDR2 SVGAGI. The CDR3 is CASSYSSRGIYEQYV. CDR3 nucleotide sequence: TGTGCCAGCAGTTACTCTAGTAGGGGTATCTACGAGCAGTACGTC.

In its sample, this clonotype was seen a few times. The J gene is TRBJ2-7, the V gene TRBV4-1, with D possibly TRBD1 on 6 matching bases. The CDR3 is made up of 15 amino acids. Per germline, CDR1 MGHRA and CDR2 YSYEKL. Trimming took 1 base from V and 4 from J, leaving 14 bases between them. CDR3 in DNA: TGCGCCAGCAGCCAAGTGCTCGGACAGATTTACGAGCAGTACTTC. Its protein product is CASSQVLGQIYEQYF.

V and J are TRBV6-1 and TRBJ1-6, with 7 positions matching TRBD1. Germline V gene sequence: CDR1 MNHNS, CDR2 SASEGT. This CDR3 is 16 amino acids long. V lost 0 bases and J lost 7; bases outside the gene matches: 6. The CDR3 here is CASSEALDRVNSPLHF. CDR3 DNA sequence: TGTGCCAGCAGTGAAGCGCTCGACAGGGTCAATTCACCCCTCCACTTT.

This clonotype was seen repeatedly, ten times or more. The chain has TRBV4-3 and TRBJ2-3, with a tentative D call TRBD2 (6 bases). CDR3 length: 13 residues. V was trimmed by 4 bases and J by 12 bases, leaving 17 bases between them. CDR1 and CDR2 (germline): LGHNA, YSLEER. Written as DNA, the CDR3 is TGCGCCAGCAGCCCCGCGGAGGGGAACCTCCAGTATTTT. Translated, it gives CASSPAEGNLQYF.

Ten or more counts support this clonotype. This chain links TRBV6-1 with TRBJ1-5; D is undetermined. Trimming took 8 bases from V and 2 from J, leaving 7 bases between them. The CDR3 is 12 amino acids. CDR1 is MNHNS, CDR2 SASEGT, per germline. The CDR3 DNA sequence: TGTGCCAGCGCCCGGGGCAATCAGCCCCAGCATTTT. Amino acid sequence: CASARGNQPQHF.

The V gene is TRBV14, the J gene TRBJ2-1; a possible D gene is TRBD2 (6 bases). Trimming pared 5 bases from V and 4 bases from J, leaving 15 bases between. CDR3 length: 15 amino acids. Germline CDR1 SGHDN, CDR2 FVKESK. Written as DNA, the CDR3 is TGTGCCAGCAGCGAACCAGGGAGGTTGTACAATGAGCAGTTCTTC. It translates to CASSEPGRLYNEQFF.

This clonotype was counted at least ten times. The chain carries TRBV7-6 and TRBJ2-1, with D possibly TRBD1 on 6 matching bases. V was trimmed by 8 bases and J by 0 bases, leaving 14 bases between them. The CDR3 is 15 amino acids. The V gene's germline CDR1 is SGHVS and CDR2 FNYEAQ. The CDR3 reads CASGPDSSSYNEQFF. CDR3 coding DNA: TGTGCCAGCGGGCCGGACAGCAGCTCCTACAATGAGCAGTTCTTC.

The CDR3 loop is CASSLVAGPQETQYF. The CDR3 DNA reads as TGTGCCAGCAGCTTAGTAGCGGGACCACAAGAGACCCAGTACTTC. The genes are TRBV7-6 and TRBJ2-5; 8 nucleotides match TRBD2. The CDR3 totals 15 residues. Germline V gene data show CDR1 as SGHVS and CDR2 as FNYEAQ. The V segment lost 1 base and the J segment 2 bases; nucleotides outside the gene matches: 3.

In this sample, this clonotype turned up many times. This CDR3 reads CASSQGRGTTNTGELFF. For the CDR3, the DNA is TGCGCCAGCAGCCAAGGGCGGGGGACAACGAACACCGGGGAGCTGTTTTTT. The gene calls are TRBV4-1 and TRBJ2-2; TRBD2 might be the D (7 bases). Trimming stripped 1 base from V and 0 bases from J, with 12 bases between. The V gene's germline CDR1 is MGHRA and CDR2 YSYEKL. The CDR3 is made up of 17 amino acids.

There are many counts of this clonotype. The rearrangement links TRBV4-1 to TRBJ2-6; a possible D gene is TRBD1 (5 bases). CDR3 length: 14 amino acids. CDR1 is MGHRA, CDR2 YSYEKL, per germline. Trimming stripped 6 bases from V and 8 bases from J, with 14 bases between. The CDR3 region is CASRPLRGTNVLTF. CDR3 DNA: TGCGCCAGCAGACCCCTTAGGGGTACCAACGTCCTGACTTTC.

This clonotype was seen a few times. V and J are TRBV6-5 and TRBJ2-7, with TRBD2 matching 12 bases. CDR1 MNHEY and CDR2 SVGAGI come from the germline V gene. Trimming at V came to 8 bases and at J to 4 bases, leaving 9 bases not matched to a gene. The CDR3 extends over 15 amino acids. The CDR3 DNA is TGTGCCAGCGCTCCTCTAGCGGGGGGGACATACGAGCAGTACTTC. It yields the protein CASAPLAGGTYEQYF.

This clonotype turned up a few times. J is TRBJ1-2 and V is TRBV20-1; D gene ambiguous. Germline V gives CDR1 DFQATT, CDR2 SNEGSKA (reference sequence). V was shortened by 5 bases and J by 6 bases, with 4 bases between the two germline ends. The CDR3 loop spans 9 amino acids. The chain's CDR3 is CSAPDGYTF. CDR3 nucleotide sequence: TGCAGTGCTCCGGATGGCTACACCTTC.

This chain connects TRBV7-2 to TRBJ1-2; maybe TRBD1 (6 bases). V lost 3 bases and J 4 bases, leaving 15 bases between the germline ends. CDR1 SGHTA and CDR2 FQGNSA come from the germline V gene. The CDR3 is 15 amino acids. Here the CDR3 reads CASSFLTGSLYGYTF. In DNA form, the CDR3 reads TGTGCCAGCAGCTTTTTGACAGGCTCACTCTATGGCTACACCTTC.

This clonotype was counted only a few times. The chain uses TRBV30 and TRBJ2-7; tentative D call: TRBD1 (5 bases). Germline CDR1 is GTSNPN and CDR2 is SVGIG (reference sequence). Between the trimmed V and J ends, which lost 4 bases and 0 bases, there was a span of 10 bases. The CDR3 is made up of 13 amino acids. CDR3 residues: CAWTTGSSYEQYF. As DNA, the CDR3 is TGTGCCTGGACCACAGGAAGCTCCTACGAGCAGTACTTC.

There are a few counts of this clonotype. The genes are TRBV7-2 and TRBJ2-1, with 11 bases that match TRBD2. V dropped 1 base and J dropped 7; count of bases not matched to a gene: 3. This CDR3 has 15 amino acids. CDR1 SGHTA and CDR2 FQGNSA come from the germline V gene. CDR3 nucleotides: TGTGCCAGCAGCTTAGTAGCGGGGGGGCTTAATGAGCAGTTCTTC. It encodes CASSLVAGGLNEQFF. The full variable domain, in which reference TRBV7-2 and TRBJ2-1 provide the parts outside the CDR3, is GAGVSQSPSNKVTEKGKDVELRCDPISGHTALYWYRQSLGQGLEFLIYFQGNSAPDKSGLPSDRFSAERTGGSVSTLTIQRTQQEDSAVYLCASSLVAGGLNEQFFGPGTRLTVL.

J is TRBJ1-5 and V is TRBV21-1. TRBV21-1 is shown as a pseudogene. There are 20 residues in the CDR3. CDR3 loop: CASSKTRTFEALYSNQPQHF. CDR3 DNA: TGTGCCAGCAGCAAAACTAGGACATTCGAGGCCCTCTATAGCAATCAGCCCCAGCATTTT.

This clonotype occurred many times. The J gene is TRBJ2-7, the V gene TRBV4-3; D perhaps matches TRBD2 (6 bases). Germline CDR1 LGHNA, CDR2 YSLEER. With 0 bases removed from V and 4 bases from J, the gap between germline ends came to 7 bases. The CDR3 has 13 amino acids. CDR3 residues: CASSQDRGYEQYF. CDR3 bases: TGCGCCAGCAGCCAAGATCGGGGGTACGAGCAGTACTTC.

This clonotype was seen many times. This rearrangement joins TRBV7-9 to TRBJ2-7, with 7 bases matching TRBD1. Germline V CDR1 and CDR2: SEHNR, FQNEAQ (reference sequence). This CDR3 contains 16 residues. V was pared by 1 base and J by 2 bases, with 8 bases of the junction left unmatched. In DNA form, the CDR3 reads TGTGCCAGCAGCTTAGGGACAGGCTACGCGGCCTACGAGCAGTACTTC. Translating gives CASSLGTGYAAYEQYF. The whole variable domain, remainder taken from reference TRBV7-9 and TRBJ2-7, is DTGVSQNPRHKITKRGQNVTFRCDPISEHNRLYWYRQTLGQGPEFLTYFQNEAQLEKSRLLSDRFSAERPKGSFSTLEIQRTEQGDSAMYLCASSLGTGYAAYEQYFGPGTRLTVT.

In its sample, this clonotype was seen a few times. The chain carries TRBV6-4 and TRBJ1-1; D is possibly TRBD1 (5 bases). The CDR3 runs to 15 residues. Germline values: CDR1 MRHNA, CDR2 SNTAGT. V gave up 8 bases and J gave up 2 bases, with 18 bases separating them. CDR3 protein: CASLIRGGGNTEAFF. Here the CDR3 DNA reads TGTGCCAGCCTAATCCGGGGGGGAGGAAACACTGAAGCTTTCTTT.